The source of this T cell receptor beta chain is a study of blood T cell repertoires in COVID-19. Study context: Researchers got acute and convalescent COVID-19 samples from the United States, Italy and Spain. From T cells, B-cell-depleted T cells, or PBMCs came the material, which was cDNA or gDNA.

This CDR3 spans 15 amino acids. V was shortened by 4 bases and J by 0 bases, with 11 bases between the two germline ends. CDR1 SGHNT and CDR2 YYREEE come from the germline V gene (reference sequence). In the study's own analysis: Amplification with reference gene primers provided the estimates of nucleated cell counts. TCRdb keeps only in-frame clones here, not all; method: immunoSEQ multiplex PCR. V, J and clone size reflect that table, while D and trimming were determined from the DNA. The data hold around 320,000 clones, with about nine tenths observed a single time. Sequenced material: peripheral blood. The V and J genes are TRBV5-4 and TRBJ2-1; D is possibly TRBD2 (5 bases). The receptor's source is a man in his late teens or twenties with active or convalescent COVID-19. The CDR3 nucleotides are TGTGCCAGCAGCAGAGCGGCGAGCTCCTACAATGAGCAGTTCTTC. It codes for CASSRAASSYNEQFF.